The 25 T cell receptor beta chains listed next were all sequenced from one sample in a study of control samples from healthy donors and cancer patients. Sequencing was performed with immunoSEQ multiplex PCR; in TCRdb, only in-frame clones are kept and a portion is missing. The sample has 110,000 or so clones; 89% are singletons. Sequencing was done on a sample of blood. The receptors derive from a man aged 45-60 years in good health.

J is TRBJ2-1 and V is TRBV19; D perhaps matches TRBD2 (6 bases). Trimming left V 5 bases short and J 2 bases short, with 16 bases between. The CDR3 contains 16 residues. CDR1 and CDR2 (germline): LNHDA, SQIVND (reference sequence). Written as DNA, the CDR3 is TGTGCCAGTAGTGAGATCGGGGGTCCTCCCTACAATGAGCAGTTCTTC. It yields the protein CASSEIGGPPYNEQFF.

The chain joins TRBV9 to TRBJ2-5, with 8 nucleotides matching TRBD1. From germline, CDR1 is SGDLS and CDR2 YYNGEE. This CDR3 is built from 15 residues. V gave up 4 bases and J gave up 1 base; unmatched junction bases: 6. The CDR3 spells CASSPRTGTQETQYF. CDR3 coding DNA: TGTGCCAGCAGCCCGAGGACAGGGACCCAAGAGACCCAGTACTTC.

This clone was detected only a few times. The chain carries TRBV15 and TRBJ2-3; the D is unclear. Trimming removed 1 base from V and 0 bases from J, with 5 bases in between. The CDR3 sequence is 14 residues long. Germline CDR1 and CDR2: LNHNV and YYDKDF (reference sequence). CDR3 bases: TGTGCCACCAGCAGAGTGGACAGCACAGATACGCAGTATTTT. Encoded protein: CATSRVDSTDTQYF.

The chain has TRBV14 and TRBJ1-1; D may be TRBD1 (5 bases). The CDR3 length is 13 residues. V was clipped by 1 base and J by 8 bases, with 11 bases between them. From germline, CDR1 is SGHDN and CDR2 FVKESK. For the CDR3, the DNA is TGTGCCAGCAGCCAAGTTCAGGGACTCGAAGCTTTCTTT. Amino acid sequence: CASSQVQGLEAFF. Complete variable domain (other parts from reference TRBV14 and TRBJ1-1): EAGVTQFPSHSVIEKGQTVTLRCDPISGHDNLYWYRRVMGKEIKFLLHFVKESKQDESGMPNNRFLAERTGGTYSTLKVQPAELEDSGVYFCASSQVQGLEAFFGQGTRLTVV.

The chain couples TRBV20-1 to TRBJ2-2; D remains unclear. Germline CDR1 reads DFQATT; CDR2 reads SNEGSKA (reference sequence). Trimming took off 3 bases at V and 1 base at J, with 6 bases between the two ends. The CDR3 is made up of 13 amino acids. CDR3 nucleotides: TGCAGTGCTAGTTACTTGAACACCGGGGAGCTGTTTTTT. Protein sequence: CSASYLNTGELFF.

The chain carries TRBV10-3 and TRBJ1-2; 8 positions agree with TRBD1. The CDR3 runs to 18 residues. V lost 2 bases and J lost 0; bases outside the gene matches: 11. In germline, CDR1 is ENHRY, CDR2 SYGVKD. The CDR3 sequence is CAISETNGQGTANYGYTF. The CDR3 DNA follows: TGTGCCATCAGTGAGACGAATGGACAGGGTACGGCTAACTATGGCTACACCTTC.

The chain links TRBV7-6 to TRBJ1-4; 7 bases agree with TRBD1. V shed 4 bases and J 6 bases; nucleotides not matched to a gene: 8. Per germline, CDR1 SGHVS and CDR2 FNYEAQ. This CDR3 is built from 15 residues. CDR3: CASSSRQGVDEKLFF. As DNA, the CDR3 is TGTGCCAGCAGCTCCCGACAGGGAGTGGATGAAAAACTGTTTTTT.

This chain connects TRBV6-5 to TRBJ1-2, with 7 bases matching TRBD1. Germline V lookup: CDR1 MNHEY, CDR2 SVGAGI. The J segment lost 4 bases and the V segment lost 6 bases, leaving 8 bases of the junction unmatched. The CDR3 consists of 14 residues. The CDR3 sequence: CASSPGQPTYGYTF. As DNA, the CDR3 is TGTGCCAGCAGCCCGGGACAGCCAACCTATGGCTACACCTTC.

The chain joins TRBV5-6 to TRBJ1-1, with D possibly matching TRBD1 (5 bases). Between the trimmed V and J ends, which lost 2 bases and 6 bases, there was a span of 14 bases. The CDR3 runs 14 residues. From germline, CDR1 is SGHDT and CDR2 YYEEEE. The CDR3 nucleotides read TGTGCCAGCAGCTTTTTGGGACGTTCGGCTGAAGCTTTCTTT. Amino acid sequence: CASSFLGRSAEAFF. The variable domain in full, completed from reference TRBV5-6 and TRBJ1-1, reads DAGVTQSPTHLIKTRGQQVTLRCSPKSGHDTVSWYQQALGQGPQFIFQYYEEEERQRGNFPDRFSGHQFPNYSSELNVNALLLGDSALYLCASSFLGRSAEAFFGQGTRLTVV.

This sequence joins TRBV2 and TRBJ2-5; D gene ambiguous. V dropped 6 bases and J dropped 5 bases, with 7 bases sitting between them. CDR3 size: 11 residues. In germline, CDR1 is SNHLY, CDR2 FYNNEI. The CDR3 sequence is CASRAEETQYF. Written as DNA, the CDR3 is TGTGCCAGCAGAGCAGAGGAGACCCAGTACTTC.

The chain has TRBV2 and TRBJ2-3; D might be TRBD2 (7 bases). CDR1 is SNHLY and CDR2 is FYNNEI in the germline V gene. Trimming removed 6 bases from V and 0 bases from J, with 13 bases in between. CDR3 length: 15 residues. In DNA form, the CDR3 reads TGTGCCAGCAGCCTAGGGGGGGGCAGCACAGATACGCAGTATTTT. Translated, it gives CASSLGGGSTDTQYF.

This clone is a singleton in its sample. The chain joins TRBV5-8 to TRBJ2-7; TRBD1 agrees at 11 bases. The CDR3 runs to 15 residues. CDR1 and CDR2 (germline): SGHTS, YDEGEE. J gave up 2 bases and V 3 bases, and 4 bases lay outside the gene matches. CDR3 DNA sequence: TGTGCCAGCAGCTGGGACAGGGGGGTTCCCTACGAGCAGTACTTC. Translated: CASSWDRGVPYEQYF.

Remarks on this clone: The sample has other DNA sequences that encode this CDR3 too. V is TRBV19 and J is TRBJ1-2; D ambiguous. Germline lookup yields CDR1 LNHDA and CDR2 SQIVND (reference sequence). This CDR3 is built from 14 residues. V was trimmed by 4 bases and J by 3 bases, leaving 12 bases between them. The CDR3 nucleotides read TGTGCCAGTAGTAGGACGGGCGGGGACTATGGCTACACCTTC. Its translation is CASSRTGGDYGYTF.

This rearrangement joins TRBV30 to TRBJ2-7, with D unclear. The CDR3 is 14 residues long. Germline CDR1 is GTSNPN and CDR2 is SVGIG (reference sequence). The V end lost 0 bases, the J end lost 3 bases, and 12 bases lay between the germline ends. DNA of the CDR3: TGTGCCTGGAGTGTAAGGCGGTCCGTCTACGAGCAGTACTTC. Encoded protein: CAWSVRRSVYEQYF.

V is TRBV2 and J is TRBJ2-7, with D possibly matching TRBD2 (6 bases). V lost 7 bases to trimming and J lost 0 bases, with 10 bases between them. CDR1 and CDR2 (germline): SNHLY, FYNNEI. The CDR3 is 13 amino acids. The CDR3 loop is CASTDGSSYEQYF. As DNA, the CDR3 is TGTGCCAGCACGGACGGGAGCTCCTACGAGCAGTACTTC.

The rearrangement joins TRBV5-1 to TRBJ1-1; 7 bases are shared with TRBD1. Germline V gene sequence: CDR1 SGHRS, CDR2 YFSETQ. After removal of 4 bases from V and 5 bases from J, the junction contained 11 bases not matched to a gene. The CDR3 consists of 15 residues. The DNA of the CDR3 is TGCGCCAGCAGCCCACAAACAGGGGCCTCGACTGAAGCTTTCTTT. Protein product: CASSPQTGASTEAFF.

Concerning this clone: Other DNA sequences in the same sample also yield this CDR3. Written as DNA, the CDR3 is TGTGCCTGGAGCTCGGGCTCTGGGGCCAACGTCCTGACTTTC. Protein: CAWSSGSGANVLTF. The chain carries TRBV30 and TRBJ2-6; D is ambiguous. Germline CDR1 is GTSNPN and CDR2 is SVGIG (reference sequence). The CDR3 is 14 residues long. V was trimmed by 3 bases and J by 0 bases, leaving 6 bases between them.

The sample holds a few counts of this clone. This chain joins TRBV5-1 and TRBJ1-6; D gene uncertain. With 0 bases removed from V and 8 bases from J, the gap between germline ends came to 9 bases. The length of the CDR3 is 14 residues. The germline gives CDR1 SGHRS, CDR2 YFSETQ. CDR3 sequence: CASSLAWEDSPLHF. The CDR3 region has the DNA TGCGCCAGCAGCTTGGCCTGGGAGGATTCACCCCTCCACTTT.

This clone was counted only a few times. V is TRBV19 and J is TRBJ1-1; D unresolved. Germline V CDR1 and CDR2: LNHDA, SQIVND (reference sequence). V dropped 4 bases and J dropped 5 bases, with 11 bases sitting between them. This CDR3 is built from 13 residues. CDR3 DNA sequence: TGTGCCAGTAGTAGGGGATCTGTAACTGAAGCTTTCTTT. Protein product: CASSRGSVTEAFF.

This clone came up a few times. J is TRBJ2-2 and V is TRBV10-3; 9 bases map to TRBD2. CDR1 and CDR2 (germline): ENHRY, SYGVKD. The J segment lost 5 bases and the V segment lost 10 bases, leaving 5 bases of the junction unmatched. The CDR3 loop spans 13 amino acids. CDR3 amino acids: CASGGAETGELFF. The CDR3 region has the DNA TGTGCCAGCGGGGGGGCGGAAACCGGGGAGCTGTTTTTT.

V gene TRBV10-3 combines with J gene TRBJ1-6, with D unresolved. The V end was cut by 4 bases, the J end by 5 bases, with 12 bases between. CDR1 is ENHRY and CDR2 is SYGVKD in the germline V gene. This CDR3 region has 15 residues. CDR3 DNA: TGTGCCATCAGTGTTGCAGGTTTGGATAATTCACCCCTCCACTTT. Translation: CAISVAGLDNSPLHF.

CDR3 residues: CASSLGVTASGGPFSYEQYF. The DNA for the CDR3 is TGCGCCAGCAGCTTGGGGGTAACGGCTAGCGGGGGACCGTTCTCCTACGAGCAGTACTTC. The J gene is TRBJ2-7, the V gene TRBV5-1; 10 nucleotides agree with TRBD2. Losses at the gene ends were 0 bases for V and 0 bases for J; bases not matched to a gene: 15. The CDR3 spans 20 residues. Germline assignment: CDR1 SGHRS and CDR2 YFSETQ.

This chain uses TRBV20-1 with TRBJ1-2; maybe TRBD1 (6 bases). Between the trimmed V and J ends, which lost 6 bases and 4 bases, there was a span of 9 bases. The V gene's germline CDR1 is DFQATT and CDR2 SNEGSKA (reference sequence). CDR3 length: 11 residues. CDR3 protein: CSAGQSYGYTF. For the CDR3, the DNA is TGCAGTGCCGGACAGAGCTATGGCTACACCTTC.

V gene TRBV5-1 combines with J gene TRBJ2-7, with no clear D. The CDR3 runs to 12 residues. Germline lookup yields CDR1 SGHRS and CDR2 YFSETQ. The V gene lost 0 bases and the J gene lost 2 bases, with 3 bases spanning the gap. Here the CDR3 reads CASSLGAYEQYF. The CDR3 DNA reads TGCGCCAGCAGCTTGGGGGCCTACGAGCAGTACTTC.

This clone appeared many times. The chain joins TRBV30 to TRBJ1-5; no reliable D call. This CDR3 comprises 13 residues. V lost 4 bases to trimming and J lost 7 bases, with 14 bases between them. The germline V gene has CDR1 GTSNPN and CDR2 SVGIG (reference sequence). This CDR3 is CAWNGDLGQPQHF. Here the CDR3 DNA reads TGTGCCTGGAATGGGGATTTGGGGCAGCCCCAGCATTTT. The full variable domain, completed using reference TRBV30 and TRBJ1-5, is SQTIHQWPATLVQPVGSPLSLECTVEGTSNPNLYWYRQAAGRGLQLLFYSVGIGQISSEVPQNLSASRPQDRQFILSSKKLLLSDSGFYLCAWNGDLGQPQHFGDGTRLSIL.